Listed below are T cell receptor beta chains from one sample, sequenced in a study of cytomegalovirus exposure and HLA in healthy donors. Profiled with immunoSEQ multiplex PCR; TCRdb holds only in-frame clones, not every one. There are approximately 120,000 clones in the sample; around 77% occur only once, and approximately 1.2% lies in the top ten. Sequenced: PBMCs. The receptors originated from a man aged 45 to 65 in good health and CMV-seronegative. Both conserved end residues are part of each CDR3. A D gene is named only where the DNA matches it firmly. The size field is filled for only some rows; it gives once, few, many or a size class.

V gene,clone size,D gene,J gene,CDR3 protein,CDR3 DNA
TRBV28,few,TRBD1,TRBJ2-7,CASSSTGTGFSEQYF,TGTGCCAGCAGTTCTACCGGGACAGGTTTCTCCGAGCAGTACTTC
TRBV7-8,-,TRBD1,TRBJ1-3,CASSLLPGQLGDTIYF,TGTGCCAGCAGCTTATTACCGGGACAGCTCGGAGACACCATATATTTT
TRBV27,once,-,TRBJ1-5,CASSPADNQPQHF,TGTGCCAGCAGTCCTGCGGACAATCAGCCCCAGCATTTT
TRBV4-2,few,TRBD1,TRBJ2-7,CASSQRTGDSYEQYF,TGTGCCAGCAGCCAACGGACAGGGGATTCCTACGAGCAGTACTTC
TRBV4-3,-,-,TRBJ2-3,CASSQVISGTDTQYF,TGCGCCAGCAGCCAAGTCATTAGCGGCACAGATACGCAGTATTTT
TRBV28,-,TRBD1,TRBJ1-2,CASSAGQVGYTF,TGTGCCAGCAGCGCTGGACAGGTTGGCTACACCTTC
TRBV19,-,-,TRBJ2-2,CASRAQGSPNTGELFF,TGTGCCAGTAGGGCCCAGGGTTCCCCGAACACCGGGGAGCTGTTTTTT
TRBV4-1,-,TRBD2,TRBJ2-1,CASSAYQLRLAGGREQFF,TGCGCCAGCAGCGCGTACCAGCTACGACTAGCGGGAGGTAGAGAGCAGTTCTTC
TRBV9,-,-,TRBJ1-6,CASSVRRADSPLHF,TGTGCCAGCAGCGTAAGGAGGGCTGATTCACCCCTCCACTTT
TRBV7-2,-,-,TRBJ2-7,CASSPGHSSYEQYF,TGTGCCAGCAGCCCCGGACATTCCTCCTACGAGCAGTACTTC
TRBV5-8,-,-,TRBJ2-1,CASIPGRGSYNEQFF,TGTGCCAGCATCCCGGGTAGAGGTTCCTACAATGAGCAGTTCTTC
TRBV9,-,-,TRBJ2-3,CASSVGYTDTQYF,TGTGCCAGCAGCGTAGGTTATACAGATACGCAGTATTTT
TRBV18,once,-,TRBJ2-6,CASSPGQARANVLTF,TGTGCCAGCTCACCAGGGCAGGCTAGGGCCAACGTCCTGACTTTC
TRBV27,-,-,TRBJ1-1,CASSPVGTRNTEAFF,TGTGCCAGCAGCCCCGTCGGGACAAGAAACACTGAAGCTTTCTTT
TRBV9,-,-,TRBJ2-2,CASSATGGDSGELFF,TGTGCCAGCAGCGCAACAGGTGGAGATTCCGGGGAGCTGTTTTTT
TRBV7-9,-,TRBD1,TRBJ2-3,CASSRDRGKMADTQYF,TGTGCCAGCAGCCGGGACAGGGGAAAGATGGCAGATACGCAGTATTTT
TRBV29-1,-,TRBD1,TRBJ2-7,CSVEKAGTGDQQYF,TGCAGCGTTGAGAAGGCCGGGACAGGGGATCAGCAGTACTTC
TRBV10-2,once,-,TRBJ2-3,CASGWGGDTSTDTQYF,TGCGCCAGCGGTTGGGGCGGGGATACTAGCACAGATACGCAGTATTTT
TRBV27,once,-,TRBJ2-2,CASSSTGELFF,TGTGCCAGCAGCTCGACCGGGGAGCTGTTTTTT
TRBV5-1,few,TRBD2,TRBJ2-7,CASSPLAGGPGEQYF,TGCGCCAGCAGCCCTCTAGCGGGAGGGCCGGGCGAGCAGTACTTC
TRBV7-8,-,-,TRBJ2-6,CASSLSSGGTGANVLTF,TGTGCCAGCAGCTTAAGCTCTGGGGGGACTGGGGCCAACGTCCTGACTTTC
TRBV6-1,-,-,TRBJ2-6,CASSERAGRPGANVLTF,TGTGCCAGCAGTGAAAGGGCAGGGCGCCCTGGGGCCAACGTCCTGACTTTC
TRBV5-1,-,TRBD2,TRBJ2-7,CASSATSGRDEQYF,TGCGCCAGCAGCGCGACTAGCGGGAGGGACGAGCAGTACTTC
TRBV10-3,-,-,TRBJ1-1,CAISMGGNTEAFF,TGTGCCATCAGTATGGGGGGGAACACTGAAGCTTTCTTT
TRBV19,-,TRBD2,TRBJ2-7,CASNTAGAGSYEQYF,TGTGCCAGTAACACAGCGGGAGCCGGGTCCTACGAGCAGTACTTC
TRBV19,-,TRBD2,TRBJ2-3,CASSSGLAGADTQYF,TGTGCCAGTAGCTCCGGACTAGCGGGAGCAGATACGCAGTATTTT